The 17 T cell receptor beta chains in this list originate from one sample, sequenced in a study of identical twins. TCRdb re-analysed the 5' RACE reads in MiXCR, keeping a single row per CDR3 protein. The sample includes hundreds of thousands of distinct CDR3 sequences, roughly 9.7% of them seen just once. These data were also filed under a second study, of yellow fever vaccine responses in identical twins.

Sequencing was done on a sample of CD8+ T cells sorted from blood. Source of these receptors: a woman aged 18 to 35 in good health.

This clonotype was detected many times. The chain joins TRBV5-1 to TRBJ2-4, with D maybe TRBD1 (5 bases). The V and J ends lost 0 bases and 2 bases respectively, with 24 bases between them. CDR1 is SGHRS and CDR2 is YFSETQ in the germline V gene. This CDR3 is built from 20 residues. CDR3: CASSLEAGPQNSRSKNIQYF. As DNA, the CDR3 is TGCGCCAGCAGCTTGGAAGCAGGGCCCCAAAACTCCCGCTCCAAAAACATTCAGTACTTC.

This clonotype was observed at least ten times. V usage is TRBV6-1 and J usage is TRBJ2-5, with TRBD1 matching over 7 bases. J lost 1 base, V lost 0 bases, and 2 bases had no gene match. The CDR3 runs to 15 residues. Per the germline V gene, CDR1 is MNHNS and CDR2 is SASEGT. This CDR3 reads CASSEAWDSQETQYF. The CDR3 DNA is TGTGCCAGCAGTGAAGCTTGGGACAGCCAAGAGACCCAGTACTTC.

Ten or more counts support this clonotype. This chain uses TRBV15 with TRBJ2-7, with D unclear. CDR1 is LNHNV and CDR2 is YYDKDF in the germline V gene (reference sequence). The CDR3 has 13 amino acids. V was trimmed by 4 bases and J by 5 bases, leaving 12 bases between them. CDR3 sequence reads: CATSTEAHDEQYF. CDR3 in DNA: TGTGCCACCAGCACAGAGGCACACGACGAGCAGTACTTC.

The DNA for the CDR3 is TGTGCCAGCAGCCCTCCGGGGCTGATGAACACTGAAGCTTTCTTT. It translates to CASSPPGLMNTEAFF. The chain links TRBV7-9 to TRBJ1-1; TRBD1 might be the D (5 bases). Germline values: CDR1 SEHNR, CDR2 FQNEAQ (reference sequence). V shed 5 bases and J shed 0 bases, with 13 bases lying between them. The CDR3 contains 15 residues.

This clonotype came up many times. The rearrangement joins TRBV7-9 to TRBJ2-7, with TRBD1 identical over 8 bases. Germline CDR1 is SEHNR and CDR2 is FQNEAQ (reference sequence). CDR3 length equals 16 residues. J was trimmed by 2 bases and V by 5 bases; bases with no gene match: 11. The CDR3 DNA is TGTGCCAGCAGCCCAGTCCGGGACAGGTTTGCCTACGAGCAGTACTTC. This gives the protein CASSPVRDRFAYEQYF.

This clonotype was detected ten times or more. One base away lies a much larger clone, so this may be a sequencing read error. This chain connects TRBV7-9 to TRBJ1-1, with a tentative D call TRBD1 (5 bases). The CDR3 covers 13 residues. Per the germline V gene, CDR1 is SEHNR and CDR2 is FQNEAQ (reference sequence). The CDR3 spells CASSFPGPEEVFF. The CDR3 DNA sequence: TGTGCCAGCAGCTTCCCGGGGCCGGAGGAAGTTTTCTTT.

This clonotype occurred a few times. V is TRBV20-1 and J is TRBJ2-7; D call uncertain. V lost 1 base, J lost 3 bases, and 10 bases lay in between. The CDR3 length is 13 residues. Germline-derived CDR1 and CDR2 are DFQATT and SNEGSKA (reference sequence). As DNA, the CDR3 is TGCAGTGCTAGAGCAGTCGGTAGCTACGAGCAGTACTTC. This sequence encodes CSARAVGSYEQYF.

V usage is TRBV20-1 and J usage is TRBJ2-1, with 7 bases identical to TRBD1. Germline V gene sequence: CDR1 DFQATT, CDR2 SNEGSKA (reference sequence). V was pared by 1 base and J by 6 bases, with 15 bases of the junction left unmatched. The CDR3 is made up of 17 amino acids. DNA of the CDR3: TGCAGTGCTAGAGTTCCGGGACAGATTTCCCCCAGCAATGAGCAGTTCTTC. It specifies CSARVPGQISPSNEQFF.

This clonotype was counted many times. This chain uses TRBV29-1 with TRBJ2-1, with 8 bases aligning to TRBD2. The CDR3 is 16 amino acids. J was trimmed by 3 bases and V by 4 bases; bases with no gene match: 11. Germline CDR1 is SQVTM and CDR2 is ANQGSEA. The CDR3 protein is CSVGGHSGDNYNEQFF. DNA for the CDR3: TGCAGCGTTGGGGGGCATAGCGGGGATAACTACAATGAGCAGTTCTTC.

This clonotype appeared many times. The rearrangement links TRBV7-2 to TRBJ2-1; D might be TRBD2 (6 bases). V lost 5 bases and J lost 1, with 9 bases in between. Germline V lookup: CDR1 SGHTA, CDR2 FQGNSA. The CDR3 is made up of 14 amino acids. CDR3 nucleotide sequence: TGTGCCAGCAGCGGGGGGTGGTCCTACAATGAGCAGTTCTTC. As protein: CASSGGWSYNEQFF.

This clonotype was recorded a few times. This rearrangement joins TRBV12-3 or TRBV12-4 to TRBJ2-1; D is unclear. This CDR3 comprises 12 residues. V lost 1 base and J lost 9, with 7 bases in between. CDR3 coding DNA: TGTGCCAGCAGTTTAGGGGTTTTTGAGCAGTTCTTC. This codes for CASSLGVFEQFF.

The sample holds a few counts of this clonotype. This sequence joins TRBV7-6 and TRBJ2-2; 8 bases are a match to TRBD2. Trimming took 5 bases from V and 5 from J; bases not matched to a gene: 16. From germline, CDR1 is SGHVS and CDR2 FNYEAQ. The CDR3 extends over 18 amino acids. The CDR3 here is CASSPGSGGGGMTGELFF. The CDR3 region has the DNA TGTGCCAGCAGCCCAGGGTCAGGAGGCGGGGGGATGACCGGGGAGCTGTTTTTT.

This clonotype was recorded many times. The V gene is TRBV7-2, the J gene TRBJ2-7; D may correspond to TRBD1 or TRBD2 (5 bases each). The V gene lost 5 bases and the J gene lost 7 bases, with 12 bases spanning the gap. The CDR3 covers 12 residues. The germline gives CDR1 SGHTA, CDR2 FQGNSA. The CDR3 region has the DNA TGTGCCAGCAGCATCGGGACCTCGGAGCAGTACTTC. Its translation: CASSIGTSEQYF.

The chain has TRBV20-1 and TRBJ1-4; possibly TRBD1 for D (5 bases). There are 16 residues in the CDR3. In germline, CDR1 is DFQATT, CDR2 SNEGSKA (reference sequence). V lost 6 bases and J 6 bases, leaving 23 bases between the germline ends. The CDR3 here is CSAQLPGRDGDEKLFF. The CDR3 coding sequence is TGCAGTGCCCAGCTCCCCGGACGGGACGGAGATGAAAAACTGTTTTTT.

The chain links TRBV27 to TRBJ2-7; maybe TRBD1 (5 bases). The CDR3 is 15 residues long. The V gene lost 2 bases and the J gene lost 4 bases, with 15 bases spanning the gap. Looked up from germline, CDR1 is MNHEY and CDR2 is SMNVEV (reference sequence). The CDR3 DNA follows: TGTGCCAGCAGTTTAATAGCCACTGGGGCTTACGAGCAGTACTTC. It is translated as CASSLIATGAYEQYF.

Only a few counts were recorded for this clonotype. This rearrangement joins TRBV14 to TRBJ1-6, with 8 bases matching TRBD1. Germline lookup yields CDR1 SGHDN and CDR2 FVKESK. V dropped 2 bases and J dropped 11; count of bases not matched to a gene: 5. The length of the CDR3 is 14 residues. The CDR3 region is CASSQPGGFTPLHF. In nucleotides, the CDR3 is TGTGCCAGCAGCCAACCAGGGGGCTTTACACCCCTCCACTTT.

The gene calls are TRBV21-1 and TRBJ2-2; the listed D gene, TRBD1, was not tested against the DNA. TRBV21-1 corresponds to a pseudogene. CDR3 size: 15 residues. Here the CDR3 reads CASSNGGKGTGELFF. CDR3 DNA sequence: TGTGCCAGCAGCAACGGCGGGAAGGGCACCGGGGAGCTGTTTTTT.